This TCR beta chain was sequenced during a study of immune heterogeneity within non-small cell lung tumors. Multiplex PCR was performed with 32 V and 13 J primers, and it amplified TCR beta CDR3. TCRdb used MiXCR to reprocess the multiplex PCR reads, holding one entry per CDR3 protein. The sample consists of 20,000 to 25,000 distinct CDR3 sequences, under 35% of them appearing once. Points on this clonotype: As yet, its antigen is unknown.

Template was bulk tumor genomic DNA, 600 to 650 ng per sample. The authors collected several far-apart biopsies from each primary tumor during surgery. Newly diagnosed with untreated non-small cell lung cancer, the patients underwent curative surgery. Overall study results and limits: Identical dominant CDR3 beta clonotypes recurred across tumor sites within a patient, alongside site-unique high-frequency clones.

Germline V CDR1 and CDR2: MRHNA, SNTAGT. CDR3 length equals 11 residues. V lost 6 bases, J lost 12 bases, and 12 bases lay in between. The sequencing input was lung tumor tissue. The chain recombines TRBV6-4 with TRBJ2-1, with D possibly TRBD1 on 5 matching bases. This clonotype was obtained from a man aged 35-49 years with non-small cell lung cancer. The CDR3 DNA sequence: TGTGCCAGCAGCTGTGGACACGGGCAGTTCTTC. This codes for CASSCGHGQFF.